These 14 T cell receptor beta chains originate from one sample sequenced in a study of CD8+ T cells in alopecia areata. RNA, once extracted, was reverse transcribed into cDNA for use as the sequencing template. Produced via immunoSEQ multiplex PCR; TCRdb's table is partial and in-frame only. The sample has roughly 140,000 clones, roughly 82% seen once. Sample treatment: oral pan-JAK inhibitor, 5-10 mg twice daily. Material: CD8+ T cells sorted from blood, obtained at week 4, from a patient treated with tofacitinib. These receptor sequences come from a human donor with alopecia areata.

This chain connects TRBV7-9 to TRBJ2-5, with a tentative D call TRBD1 (5 bases). V was trimmed by 5 bases and J by 2 bases, leaving 12 bases between them. The germline V gene encodes CDR1 SEHNR and CDR2 FQNEAQ (reference sequence). The CDR3 consists of 14 residues. The CDR3, as DNA: TGTGCCAGCAGCCCACCCACAGGACAAGAGACCCAGTACTTC. Its protein product is CASSPPTGQETQYF.

This chain links TRBV18 with TRBJ2-3; a weak D match, TRBD1 (6 bases). V was trimmed by 6 bases and J by 0 bases, leaving 13 bases between them. There are 15 residues in the CDR3. The germline gives CDR1 KGHSH, CDR2 LQKENI. For the CDR3, the DNA is TGTGCCAGCTCGGTGGAGGACAGTAGCACAGATACGCAGTATTTT. It yields the protein CASSVEDSSTDTQYF.

The chain joins TRBV15 to TRBJ2-7; TRBD2 matches 14 bases. With V trimmed by 4 bases and J by 11 bases, 10 bases remained unmatched. Germline-derived CDR1 and CDR2 are LNHNV and YYDKDF (reference sequence). The CDR3 covers 15 residues. The CDR3 DNA reads TGTGCCACCAGCATCGACCTTGGACTAGCGGGGGGCGAGTACTTC. It is translated as CATSIDLGLAGGEYF. Using reference TRBV15 and TRBJ2-7 for the parts outside the CDR3, the full variable domain is DAMVIQNPRYQVTQFGKPVTLSCSQTLNHNVMYWYQQKSSQAPKLLFHYYDKDFNNEADTPDNFQSRRPNTSFCFLDIRSPGLGDTAMYLCATSIDLGLAGGEYFGPGTRLTVT.

This clone was observed a single time. The chain has TRBV7-6 and TRBJ2-1; the match to TRBD2 covers 12 bases. Trimming removed 3 bases from V and 8 bases from J; junction bases left unmatched: 14. Germline V gives CDR1 SGHVS, CDR2 FNYEAQ. The CDR3 length is 18 residues. For the CDR3, the DNA is TGTGCCAGCAGCTTGAGGACCGATGGACTAGCGGGGAGGGATGAGCAGTTCTTC. Translated, it gives CASSLRTDGLAGRDEQFF.

The rearrangement links TRBV28 to TRBJ2-2; the D gene is possibly TRBD1 (5 bases). Per germline, CDR1 MDHEN and CDR2 SYDVKM. This CDR3 comprises 12 residues. With 7 bases removed from V and 6 bases from J, the gap between germline ends came to 9 bases. The CDR3 is CASNPGPGELFF. In nucleotides, the CDR3 is TGTGCCAGCAACCCAGGGCCCGGGGAGCTGTTTTTT.

The CDR3 loop is CASSYSVGLSYEQFF. In nucleotides, the CDR3 is TGTGCCAGCAGTTACTCGGTAGGACTTTCATATGAGCAGTTCTTC. The J gene is TRBJ2-1, the V gene TRBV6-5, with D perhaps TRBD2 (5 bases). Per the germline V gene, CDR1 is MNHEY and CDR2 is SVGAGI. This CDR3 has 15 residues. V was pared by 0 bases and J by 8 bases, with 14 bases between.

The count of this clone is one. The chain carries TRBV30 and TRBJ2-1; perhaps TRBD2 as D (5 bases). The length of the CDR3 is 11 residues. Trimming left V 2 bases short and J 7 bases short, with 6 bases between. CDR1 is GTSNPN and CDR2 is SVGIG in the germline V gene (reference sequence). The CDR3 region is CAWSRENEQFF. In nucleotides, the CDR3 is TGTGCCTGGAGTAGGGAGAATGAGCAGTTCTTC.

The V call is TRBV27, the J call TRBJ2-7, with D possibly TRBD1 on 6 matching bases. CDR1 MNHEY and CDR2 SMNVEV come from the germline V gene (reference sequence). The CDR3 spans 14 residues. Trimming stripped 6 bases from V and 6 bases from J, with 18 bases between. The DNA for the CDR3 is TGTGCCAGCAGCGCACCCTACGGGACAACCGAGCAGTACTTC. Its protein product is CASSAPYGTTEQYF.

V usage is TRBV7-9 and J usage is TRBJ2-3, with TRBD2 identical over 7 bases. The CDR3 is 16 residues long. J lost 7 bases, V lost 6 bases, and 16 bases had no gene match. Germline lookup yields CDR1 SEHNR and CDR2 FQNEAQ (reference sequence). The CDR3: CASRGRAGRSVNTQYF. In DNA form, the CDR3 reads TGTGCCAGCAGGGGCCGAGCGGGGCGCTCCGTGAATACGCAGTATTTT.

This rearrangement joins TRBV6-5 to TRBJ2-4; D uncertain. Trimming took off 6 bases at V and 3 bases at J, with 12 bases between the two ends. The CDR3 extends over 14 amino acids. The V gene's germline CDR1 is MNHEY and CDR2 SVGAGI. The CDR3 nucleotides read TGTGCCAGCAGCCCCGACACCGTCAAAAACATTCAGTACTTC. Translation: CASSPDTVKNIQYF.

This sequence joins TRBV27 and TRBJ1-5, with 7 bases matching TRBD1. This CDR3 has 14 amino acids. The junction had 4 bases not matched to a gene; V was cut back by 4 bases and J by 4 bases. Germline V gene lookup returns CDR1 MNHEY and CDR2 SMNVEV (reference sequence). CDR3 sequence (DNA): TGTGCCAGCAGTTCTACAGGGGAGAATCAGCCCCAGCATTTT. Protein product: CASSSTGENQPQHF.

The CDR3 nucleotides are TGTGCCAGCACCGGGGACGGGTACGAGCAGTACTTC. Protein: CASTGDGYEQYF. This rearrangement joins TRBV7-2 to TRBJ2-7, with D tentatively TRBD1 or TRBD2 (5 bases each). The CDR3 length is 12 residues. Trimming shortened V by 7 bases and J by 4 bases, and 11 bases separated the two germline ends. The germline CDR1 and CDR2 sequences are SGHTA and FQGNSA.

This clone was recorded only once. This chain connects TRBV5-1 to TRBJ1-5; D possibly corresponds to TRBD1 (5 bases). The CDR3 loop spans 14 amino acids. CDR1 is SGHRS, CDR2 YFSETQ, per germline. V lost 0 bases and J lost 4, with 8 bases in between. The CDR3 protein is CASSLGDGNQPQHF. CDR3 coding DNA: TGCGCCAGCAGCTTGGGGGACGGGAATCAGCCCCAGCATTTT.

J is TRBJ2-1 and V is TRBV7-9, with 7 bases matching TRBD1. CDR1 is SEHNR and CDR2 is FQNEAQ in the germline V gene (reference sequence). The CDR3 has 12 amino acids. The V and J ends lost 4 bases and 7 bases, in that order; junction bases with no gene match: 1. The CDR3 reads CASSWTGNEQFF. The DNA of the CDR3 is TGTGCCAGCAGCTGGACAGGTAATGAGCAGTTCTTC. The whole variable domain, filled in from reference TRBV7-9 and TRBJ2-1, reads DTGVSQNPRHKITKRGQNVTFRCDPISEHNRLYWYRQTLGQGPEFLTYFQNEAQLEKSRLLSDRFSAERPKGSFSTLEIQRTEQGDSAMYLCASSWTGNEQFFGPGTRLTVL.